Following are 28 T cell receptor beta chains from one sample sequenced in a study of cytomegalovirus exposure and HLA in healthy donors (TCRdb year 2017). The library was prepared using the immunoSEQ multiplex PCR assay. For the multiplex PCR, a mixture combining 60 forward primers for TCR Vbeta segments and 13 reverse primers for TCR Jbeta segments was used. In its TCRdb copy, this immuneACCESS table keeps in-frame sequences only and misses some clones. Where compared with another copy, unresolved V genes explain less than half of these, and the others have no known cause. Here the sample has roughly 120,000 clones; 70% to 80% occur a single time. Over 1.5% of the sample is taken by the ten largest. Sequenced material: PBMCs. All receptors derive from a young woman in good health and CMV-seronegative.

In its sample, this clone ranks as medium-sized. The CDR3 reads CASSYNRGLNTEAFF. CDR3 nucleotides: TGTGCCAGCAGTTATAACAGGGGGCTGAACACTGAAGCTTTCTTT. The chain recombines TRBV6-6 with TRBJ1-1; 9 nucleotides line up with TRBD1. The V gene end was trimmed by 3 bases and the J gene end by 0 bases; junction bases not matched to a gene: 2. The CDR3 consists of 15 residues. Germline loops: CDR1 MNHNY, CDR2 SVGAGI (reference sequence).

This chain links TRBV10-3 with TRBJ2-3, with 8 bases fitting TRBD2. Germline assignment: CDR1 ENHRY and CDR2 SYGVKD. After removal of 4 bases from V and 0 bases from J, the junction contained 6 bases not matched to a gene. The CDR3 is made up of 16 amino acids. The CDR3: CAISGSGGLSTDTQYF. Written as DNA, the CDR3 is TGTGCCATCAGTGGGAGCGGGGGCCTTAGCACAGATACGCAGTATTTT.

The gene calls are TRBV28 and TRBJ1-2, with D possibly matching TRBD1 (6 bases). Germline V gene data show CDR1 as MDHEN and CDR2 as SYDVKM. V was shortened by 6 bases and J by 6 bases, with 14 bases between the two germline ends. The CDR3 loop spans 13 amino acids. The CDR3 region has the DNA TGTGCCAGCAGGGAGGGGGGGGTCCATGGCTACACCTTC. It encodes CASREGGVHGYTF.

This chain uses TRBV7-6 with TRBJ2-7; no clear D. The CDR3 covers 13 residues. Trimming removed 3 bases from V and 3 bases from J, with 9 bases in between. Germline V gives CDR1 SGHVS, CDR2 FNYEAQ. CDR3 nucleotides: TGTGCCAGCAGCTTTGGAGACGACTACGAGCAGTACTTC. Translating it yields CASSFGDDYEQYF.

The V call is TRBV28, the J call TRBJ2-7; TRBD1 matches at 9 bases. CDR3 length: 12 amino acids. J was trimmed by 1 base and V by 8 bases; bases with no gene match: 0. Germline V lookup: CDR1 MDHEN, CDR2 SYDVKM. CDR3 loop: CASGTGSYEQYF. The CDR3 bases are TGTGCCAGCGGGACAGGGTCCTACGAGCAGTACTTC.

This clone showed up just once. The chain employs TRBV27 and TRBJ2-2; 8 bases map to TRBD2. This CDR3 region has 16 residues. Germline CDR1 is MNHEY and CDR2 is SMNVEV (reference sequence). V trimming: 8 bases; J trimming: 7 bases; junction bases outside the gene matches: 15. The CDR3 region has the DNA TGTGCCAGCCCTTTCGCCGGGACTAGATATAGCGGGGAGCTGTTTTTT. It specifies CASPFAGTRYSGELFF.

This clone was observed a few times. CDR3 region: CASSGRAFDEKLFF. CDR3 sequence (DNA): TGTGCCAGTAGTGGCAGGGCTTTTGATGAAAAACTGTTTTTT. This sequence joins TRBV19 and TRBJ1-4; a weak D match, TRBD1 (5 bases). The germline V gene encodes CDR1 LNHDA and CDR2 SQIVND (reference sequence). Trimming took 5 bases from V and 6 from J, leaving 13 bases between them. This CDR3 is built from 14 residues. Together with reference TRBV19 and TRBJ1-4, the CDR3 gives the full variable domain: DGGITQSPKYLFRKEGQNVTLSCEQNLNHDAMYWYRQDPGQGLRLIYYSQIVNDFQKGDIAEGYSVSREKKESFPLTVTSAQKNPTAFYLCASSGRAFDEKLFFGSGTQLSVL.

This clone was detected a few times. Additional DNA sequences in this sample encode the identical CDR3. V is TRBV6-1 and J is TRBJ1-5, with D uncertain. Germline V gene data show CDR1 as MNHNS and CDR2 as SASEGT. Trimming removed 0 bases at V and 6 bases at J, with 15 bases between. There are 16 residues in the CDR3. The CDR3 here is CASSEAPADGGQPQHF. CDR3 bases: TGTGCCAGCAGTGAAGCCCCAGCGGACGGTGGTCAGCCCCAGCATTTT.

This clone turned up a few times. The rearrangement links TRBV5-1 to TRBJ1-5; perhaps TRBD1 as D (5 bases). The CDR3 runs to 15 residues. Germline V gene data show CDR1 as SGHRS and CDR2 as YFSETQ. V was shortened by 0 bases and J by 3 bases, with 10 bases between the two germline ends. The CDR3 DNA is TGCGCCAGCAGCTTGGGGGGCGCGGACAATCAGCCCCAGCATTTT. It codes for CASSLGGADNQPQHF.

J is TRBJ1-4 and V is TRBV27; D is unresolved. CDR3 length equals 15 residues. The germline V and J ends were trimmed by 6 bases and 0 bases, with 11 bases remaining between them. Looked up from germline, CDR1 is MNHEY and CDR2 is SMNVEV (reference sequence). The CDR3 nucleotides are TGTGCCAGCAGAACGGCGGGGACAACTAATGAAAAACTGTTTTTT. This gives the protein CASRTAGTTNEKLFF.

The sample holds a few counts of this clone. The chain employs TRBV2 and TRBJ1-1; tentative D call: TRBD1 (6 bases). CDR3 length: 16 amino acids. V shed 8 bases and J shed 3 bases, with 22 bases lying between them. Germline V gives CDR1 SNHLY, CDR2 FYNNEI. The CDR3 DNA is TGTGCCAGCTTTTTGGACAGCACTCCCCGGGACACTGAAGCTTTCTTT. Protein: CASFLDSTPRDTEAFF.

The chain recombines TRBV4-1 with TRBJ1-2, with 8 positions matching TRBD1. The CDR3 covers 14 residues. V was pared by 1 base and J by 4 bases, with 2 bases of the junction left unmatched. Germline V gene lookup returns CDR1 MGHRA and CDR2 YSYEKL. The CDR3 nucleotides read TGCGCCAGCAGCCAAGGGACAGGGTCCTATGGCTACACCTTC. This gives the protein CASSQGTGSYGYTF.

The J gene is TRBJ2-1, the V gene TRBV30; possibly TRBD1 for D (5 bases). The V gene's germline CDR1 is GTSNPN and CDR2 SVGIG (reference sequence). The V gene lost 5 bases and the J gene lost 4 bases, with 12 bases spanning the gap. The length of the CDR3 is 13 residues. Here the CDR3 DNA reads TGTGCCTGGGGTCAGGACATATACAATGAGCAGTTCTTC. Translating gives CAWGQDIYNEQFF.

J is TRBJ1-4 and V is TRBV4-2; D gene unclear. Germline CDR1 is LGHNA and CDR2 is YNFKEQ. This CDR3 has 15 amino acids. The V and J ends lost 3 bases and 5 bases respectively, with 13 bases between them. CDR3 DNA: TGTGCCAGCAGCCACCCCGAGGGATTAAATGAAAAACTGTTTTTT. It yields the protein CASSHPEGLNEKLFF.

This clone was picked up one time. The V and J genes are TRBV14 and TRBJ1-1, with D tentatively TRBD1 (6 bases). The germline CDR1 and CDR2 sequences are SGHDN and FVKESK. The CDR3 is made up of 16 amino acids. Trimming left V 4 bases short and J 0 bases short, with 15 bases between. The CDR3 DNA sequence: TGTGCCAGCAGCCCAGGACAGTTCCTGGTGAACACTGAAGCTTTCTTT. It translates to CASSPGQFLVNTEAFF. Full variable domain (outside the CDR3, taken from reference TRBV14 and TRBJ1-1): EAGVTQFPSHSVIEKGQTVTLRCDPISGHDNLYWYRRVMGKEIKFLLHFVKESKQDESGMPNNRFLAERTGGTYSTLKVQPAELEDSGVYFCASSPGQFLVNTEAFFGQGTRLTVV.

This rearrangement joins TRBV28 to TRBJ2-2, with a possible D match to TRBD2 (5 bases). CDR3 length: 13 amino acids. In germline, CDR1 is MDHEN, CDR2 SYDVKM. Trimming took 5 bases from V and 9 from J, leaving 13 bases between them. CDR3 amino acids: CASSVTSLRELFF. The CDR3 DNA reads TGTGCCAGCAGTGTCACTAGTTTACGGGAGCTGTTTTTT.

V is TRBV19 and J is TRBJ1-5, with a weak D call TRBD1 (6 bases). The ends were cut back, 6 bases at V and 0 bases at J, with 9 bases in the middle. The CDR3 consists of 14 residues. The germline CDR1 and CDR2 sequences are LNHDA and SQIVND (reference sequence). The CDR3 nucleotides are TGTGCCAGTAGCGGGACACCTAGCAATCAGCCCCAGCATTTT. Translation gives CASSGTPSNQPQHF. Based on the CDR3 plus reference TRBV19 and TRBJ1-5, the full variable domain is DGGITQSPKYLFRKEGQNVTLSCEQNLNHDAMYWYRQDPGQGLRLIYYSQIVNDFQKGDIAEGYSVSREKKESFPLTVTSAQKNPTAFYLCASSGTPSNQPQHFGDGTRLSIL.

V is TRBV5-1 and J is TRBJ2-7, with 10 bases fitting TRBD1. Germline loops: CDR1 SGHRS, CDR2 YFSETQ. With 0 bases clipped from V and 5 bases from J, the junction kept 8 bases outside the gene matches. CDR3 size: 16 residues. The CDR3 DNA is TGCGCCAGCAGCTTGGGTGGCGCGACAGGGGGCCACGAGCAGTACTTC. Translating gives CASSLGGATGGHEQYF.

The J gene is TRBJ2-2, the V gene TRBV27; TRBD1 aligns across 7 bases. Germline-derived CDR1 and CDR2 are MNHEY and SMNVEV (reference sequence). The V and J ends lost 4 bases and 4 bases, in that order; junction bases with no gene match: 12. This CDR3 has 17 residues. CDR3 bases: TGTGCCAGCAGTTGGGGAGTCCCGACAGGGTTCACCGGGGAGCTGTTTTTT. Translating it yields CASSWGVPTGFTGELFF.

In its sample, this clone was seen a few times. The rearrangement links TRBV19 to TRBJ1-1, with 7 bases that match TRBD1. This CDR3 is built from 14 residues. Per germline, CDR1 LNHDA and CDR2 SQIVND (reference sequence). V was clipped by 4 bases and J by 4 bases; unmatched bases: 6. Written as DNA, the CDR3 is TGTGCCAGTAGTACGCAAGCAGGGGGCACTGAAGCTTTCTTT. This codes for CASSTQAGGTEAFF. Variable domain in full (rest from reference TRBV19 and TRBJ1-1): DGGITQSPKYLFRKEGQNVTLSCEQNLNHDAMYWYRQDPGQGLRLIYYSQIVNDFQKGDIAEGYSVSREKKESFPLTVTSAQKNPTAFYLCASSTQAGGTEAFFGQGTRLTVV.

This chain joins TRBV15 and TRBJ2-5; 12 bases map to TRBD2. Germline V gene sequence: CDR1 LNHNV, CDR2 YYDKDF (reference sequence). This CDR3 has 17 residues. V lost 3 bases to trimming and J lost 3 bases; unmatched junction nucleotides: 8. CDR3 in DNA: TGTGCCACCAGCAGGGGACCTCGGACTAGCGGGGAAGAGACCCAGTACTTC. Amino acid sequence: CATSRGPRTSGEETQYF.

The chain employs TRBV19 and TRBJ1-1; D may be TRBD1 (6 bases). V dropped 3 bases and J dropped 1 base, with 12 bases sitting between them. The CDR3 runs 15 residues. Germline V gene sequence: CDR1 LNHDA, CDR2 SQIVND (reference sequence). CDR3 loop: CASSISGGANTEAFF. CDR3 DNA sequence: TGTGCCAGTAGTATCTCGGGGGGGGCGAACACTGAAGCTTTCTTT.

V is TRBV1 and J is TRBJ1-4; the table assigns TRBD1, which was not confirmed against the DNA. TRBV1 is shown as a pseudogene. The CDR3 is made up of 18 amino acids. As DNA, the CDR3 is TGCACCAGCAACCAGGGACAGGGCTTTCATGATGCTAATGAAAAACTGTTTTTT. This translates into CTSNQGQGFHDANEKLFF.

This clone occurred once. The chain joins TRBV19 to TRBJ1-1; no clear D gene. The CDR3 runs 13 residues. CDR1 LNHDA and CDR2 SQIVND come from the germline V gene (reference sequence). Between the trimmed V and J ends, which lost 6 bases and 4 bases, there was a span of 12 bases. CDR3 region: CASSPGLGTEAFF. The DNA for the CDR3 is TGTGCCAGTAGCCCGGGGTTGGGCACTGAAGCTTTCTTT.

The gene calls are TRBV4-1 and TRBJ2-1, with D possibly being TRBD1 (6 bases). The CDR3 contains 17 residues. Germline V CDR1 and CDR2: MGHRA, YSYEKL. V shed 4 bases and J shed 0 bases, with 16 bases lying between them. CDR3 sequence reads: CASSPYWGQSSYNEQFF. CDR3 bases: TGCGCCAGCAGCCCTTACTGGGGGCAGAGCTCCTACAATGAGCAGTTCTTC.

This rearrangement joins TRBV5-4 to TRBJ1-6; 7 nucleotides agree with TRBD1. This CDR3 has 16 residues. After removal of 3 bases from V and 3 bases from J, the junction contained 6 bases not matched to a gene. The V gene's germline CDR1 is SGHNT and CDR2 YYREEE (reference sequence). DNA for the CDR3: TGTGCCAGCAGCTCGGATCGACAGGGCTATAATTCACCCCTCCACTTT. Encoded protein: CASSSDRQGYNSPLHF.

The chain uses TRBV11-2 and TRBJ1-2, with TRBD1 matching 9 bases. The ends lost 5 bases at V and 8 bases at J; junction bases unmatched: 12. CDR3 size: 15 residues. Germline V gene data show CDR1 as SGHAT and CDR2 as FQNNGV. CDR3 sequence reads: CASSLNLGQGGGYTF. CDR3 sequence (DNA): TGTGCCAGCAGCCTCAACCTGGGACAGGGCGGGGGCTACACCTTC.

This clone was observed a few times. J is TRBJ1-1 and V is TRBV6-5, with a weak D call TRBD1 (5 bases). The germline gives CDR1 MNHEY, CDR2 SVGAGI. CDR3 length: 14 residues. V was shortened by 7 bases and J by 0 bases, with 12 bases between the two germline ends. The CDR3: CASIPDTMNTEAFF. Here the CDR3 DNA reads TGTGCCAGCATCCCGGACACGATGAACACTGAAGCTTTCTTT.